The T cell receptor beta chain under discussion was sequenced for a study of OX40 agonist ivuxolimab in advanced cancers. Broadly, across the study: The costimulatory receptor OX40 (CD134) was targeted by ivuxolimab, a fully human IgG2 agonistic monoclonal antibody. Intravenous ivuxolimab was administered to patients every 2 weeks at six dose levels: 0.01, 0.1, 0.3, 1.5, 3 and 10 mg/kg. Of the roughly 52 patients in dose escalation, about 20 had hepatocellular carcinoma, approximately 15 had melanoma, 9 had renal cell carcinoma and 9 had head and neck cancer. In the dose-escalation cohort, around four fifths of patients were male, and the mean age was about 55 years, with a range of about 23 to 80. Patients were allowed to have had prior anti-PD-1, anti-PD-L1 or anti-CTLA-4 therapy, and 40% of the dose-escalation patients had been treated with checkpoint inhibitors. Three dose-escalation patients achieved partial responses, one with hepatocellular carcinoma and two with cutaneous melanoma. The point of sequencing TCRbeta in the periphery was to test whether ivuxolimab changed TCR sequence diversity and drove clonal T-cell expansion. The paper covers the monotherapy dose-escalation part of the phase I ivuxolimab trial, which included N of about 50 patients.

Patients with autoimmune disease history or receiving systemic immunosuppression were excluded from the trial. Peripheral blood for TCR sequencing was drawn from every dose cohort at baseline, at cycle 4 day 1 and at cycle 7 day 1. The samples were taken from a phase I, first-in-human, multicenter, open-label dose-escalation trial of ivuxolimab. Adults with locally advanced or metastatic melanoma, renal cell carcinoma, hepatocellular carcinoma or head and neck squamous cell carcinoma were enrolled in the trial. Before TCR sequencing, CD4+ T cells and CD8+ T cells were sorted from peripheral blood as separate populations. The study at large found these results: At doses of 0.1 to 3.0 mg/kg, clonal expansion of both CD4+ and CD8+ T cells in blood was seen between baseline and week 6. On average, CD8+ T cells showed more expanded clones than CD4+ T cells after ivuxolimab. Low levels of normalized T-cell clonal expansion were also seen in some patients who did not respond. The antigen specificity of the peripheral T cells that underwent clonal expansion was not determined. In the 0.1-3.0 mg/kg groups, partial responders were among the patients with the lowest normalized peripheral clonal expansion, particularly in CD8+ T cells.

With respect to this clone: There is no known antigen for this receptor. Base qualities are missing; no much larger clone stands one base away.

Genomic DNA was isolated from the sorted cells so that the TCRbeta CDR3 region could be sequenced. The immunoSEQ Assay was used to sequence the TCRbeta CDR3 regions. As stored in TCRdb, this immuneACCESS dataset retains in-frame rearrangements with V and J assigned. A fraction of the clones does not appear; measured against another copy, unresolved V genes explain less than half of the discrepancy, and the remainder lacks a known reason. The sample table shows about 63,000 clones, and around 91% are seen once. The ten largest account for about a tenth of the sample. There are 14 amino acids in the CDR3, from cysteine to phenylalanine inclusive. Only CDR3 DNA remains: 42 bases, in frame from the first base. The junction shows trimming of 4 bases on V and 8 bases on J, plus 14 bases between the germline ends. In the germline V gene, CDR1 corresponds to MNHEY and CDR2 to SVGAGI.

The sequence came from an adult with an advanced solid tumor such as melanoma, head and neck, liver or kidney cancer. Recombination joined TRBV6-5 with TRBJ1-4; the D gene is unclear. Sequenced material: CD4+ or CD8+ T cells sorted from blood, taken in a trial of the OX40 agonist ivuxolimab. The bases are TGTGCCAGCAGTTTCCTGAGGGCCGACGAAAAACTGTTTTTT. The resulting protein is CASSFLRADEKLFF.